This T cell receptor beta chain is from a study of OX40 agonist ivuxolimab in advanced cancers. Study in general: Ivuxolimab is a fully human IgG2 antibody that activates OX40 (CD134). Dose-escalation patients had hepatocellular carcinoma, melanoma, renal cell or head and neck cancer. Overall study results and limits: Which antigen the expanded peripheral T cells recognized is unknown. Both blood CD4+ and CD8+ T cells showed clonal growth by week 6 at 0.1 to 3.0 mg/kg.

The assay was immunoSEQ multiplex PCR, and TCRdb's table has in-frame clones only and misses some. The profile covers just over 90,000 clones, with around 94% appearing a single time and roughly 2.6% taken by the ten largest. With regard to this clone: Its antigen is unidentified.

The V gene's germline CDR1 is SGHTA and CDR2 FQGNSA. The CDR3 consists of 15 residues. Trimming shortened V by 5 bases and J by 1 base, and 9 bases separated the two germline ends. The source was CD4+ or CD8+ T cells sorted from blood, collected in a trial of the OX40 agonist ivuxolimab. This TCR was sampled from an adult with an advanced solid tumor such as melanoma, head and neck, liver or kidney cancer. The chain joins TRBV7-2 to TRBJ1-6, with D unresolved. In DNA, the CDR3 is TGTGCCAGCAGCCCGGGATGGTCCTATAATTCACCCCTCCACTTT. Protein sequence: CASSPGWSYNSPLHF.